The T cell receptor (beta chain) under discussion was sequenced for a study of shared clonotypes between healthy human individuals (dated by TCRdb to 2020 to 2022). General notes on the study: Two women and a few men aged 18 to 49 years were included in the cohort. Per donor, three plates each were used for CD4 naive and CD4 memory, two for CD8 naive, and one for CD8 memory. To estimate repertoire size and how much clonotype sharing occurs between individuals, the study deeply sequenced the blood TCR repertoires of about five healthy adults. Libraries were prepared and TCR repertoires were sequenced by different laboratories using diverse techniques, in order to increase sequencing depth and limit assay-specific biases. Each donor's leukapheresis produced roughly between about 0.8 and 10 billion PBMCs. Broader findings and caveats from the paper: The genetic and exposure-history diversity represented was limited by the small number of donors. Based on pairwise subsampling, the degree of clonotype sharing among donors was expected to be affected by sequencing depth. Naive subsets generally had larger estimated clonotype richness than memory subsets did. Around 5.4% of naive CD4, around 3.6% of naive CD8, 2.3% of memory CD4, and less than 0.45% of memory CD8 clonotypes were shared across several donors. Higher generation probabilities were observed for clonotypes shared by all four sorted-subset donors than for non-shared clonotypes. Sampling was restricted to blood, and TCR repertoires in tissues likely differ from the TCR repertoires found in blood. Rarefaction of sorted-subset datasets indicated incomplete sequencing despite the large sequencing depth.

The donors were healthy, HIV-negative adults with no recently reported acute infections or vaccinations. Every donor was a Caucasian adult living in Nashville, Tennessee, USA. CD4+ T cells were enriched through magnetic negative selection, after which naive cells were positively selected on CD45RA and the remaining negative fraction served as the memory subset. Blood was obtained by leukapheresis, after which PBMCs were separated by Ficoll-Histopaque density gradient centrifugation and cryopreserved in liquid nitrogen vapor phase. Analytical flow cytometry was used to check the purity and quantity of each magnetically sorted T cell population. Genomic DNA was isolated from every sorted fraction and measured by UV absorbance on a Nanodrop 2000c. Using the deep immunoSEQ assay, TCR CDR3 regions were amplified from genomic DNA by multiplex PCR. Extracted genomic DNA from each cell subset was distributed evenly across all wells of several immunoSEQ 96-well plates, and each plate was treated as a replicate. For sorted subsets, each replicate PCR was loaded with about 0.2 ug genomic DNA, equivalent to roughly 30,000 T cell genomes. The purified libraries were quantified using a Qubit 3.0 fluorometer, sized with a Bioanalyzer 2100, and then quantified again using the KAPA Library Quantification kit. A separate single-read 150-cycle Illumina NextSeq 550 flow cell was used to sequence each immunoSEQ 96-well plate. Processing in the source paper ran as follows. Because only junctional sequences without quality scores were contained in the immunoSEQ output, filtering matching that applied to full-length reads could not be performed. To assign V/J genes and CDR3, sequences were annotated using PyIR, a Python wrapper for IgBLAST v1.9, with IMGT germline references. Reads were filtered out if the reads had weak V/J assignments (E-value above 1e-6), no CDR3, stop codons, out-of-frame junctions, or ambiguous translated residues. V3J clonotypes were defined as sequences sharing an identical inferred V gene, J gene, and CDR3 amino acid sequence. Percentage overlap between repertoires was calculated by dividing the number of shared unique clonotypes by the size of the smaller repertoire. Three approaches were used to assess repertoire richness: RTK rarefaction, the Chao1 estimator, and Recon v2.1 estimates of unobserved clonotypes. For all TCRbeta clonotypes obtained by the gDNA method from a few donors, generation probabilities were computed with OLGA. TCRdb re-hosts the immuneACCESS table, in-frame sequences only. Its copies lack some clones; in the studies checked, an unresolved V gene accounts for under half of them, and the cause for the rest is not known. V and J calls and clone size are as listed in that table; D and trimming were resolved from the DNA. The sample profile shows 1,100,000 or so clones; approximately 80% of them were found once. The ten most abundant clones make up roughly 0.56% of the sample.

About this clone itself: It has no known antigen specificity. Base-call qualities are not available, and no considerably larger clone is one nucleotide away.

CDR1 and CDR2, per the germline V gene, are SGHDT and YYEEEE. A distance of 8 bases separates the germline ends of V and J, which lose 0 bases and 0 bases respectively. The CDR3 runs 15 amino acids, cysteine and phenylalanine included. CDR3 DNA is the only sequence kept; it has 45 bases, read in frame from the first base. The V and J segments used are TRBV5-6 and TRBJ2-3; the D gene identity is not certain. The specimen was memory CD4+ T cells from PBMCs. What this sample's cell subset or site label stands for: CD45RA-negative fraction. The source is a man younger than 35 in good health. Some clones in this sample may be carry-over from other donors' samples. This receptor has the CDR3 CASSLATASTDTQYF. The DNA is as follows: TGTGCCAGCAGCTTGGCCACAGCTAGCACAGATACGCAGTATTTT. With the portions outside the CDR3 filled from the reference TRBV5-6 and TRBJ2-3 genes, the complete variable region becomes DAGVTQSPTHLIKTRGQQVTLRCSPKSGHDTVSWYQQALGQGPQFIFQYYEEEERQRGNFPDRFSGHQFPNYSSELNVNALLLGDSALYLCASSLATASTDTQYFGPGTRLTVL.